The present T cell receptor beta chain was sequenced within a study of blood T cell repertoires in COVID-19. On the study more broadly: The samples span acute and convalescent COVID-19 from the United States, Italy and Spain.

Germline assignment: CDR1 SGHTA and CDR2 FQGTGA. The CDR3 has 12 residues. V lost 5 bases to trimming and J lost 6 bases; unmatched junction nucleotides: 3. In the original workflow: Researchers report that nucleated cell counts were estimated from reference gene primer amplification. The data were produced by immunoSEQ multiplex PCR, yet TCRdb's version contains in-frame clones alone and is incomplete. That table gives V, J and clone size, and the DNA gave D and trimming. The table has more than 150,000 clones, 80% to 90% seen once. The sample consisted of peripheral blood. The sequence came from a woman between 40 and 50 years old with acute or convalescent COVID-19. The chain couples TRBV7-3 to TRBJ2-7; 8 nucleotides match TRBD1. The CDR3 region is CASSKTGGEQYF. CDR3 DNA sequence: TGTGCCAGCAGCAAAACAGGGGGCGAGCAGTACTTC. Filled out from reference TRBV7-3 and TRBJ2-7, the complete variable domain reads GAGVSQTPSNKVTEKGKYVELRCDPISGHTALYWYRQSLGQGPEFLIYFQGTGAADDSGLPNDRFFAVRPEGSVSTLKIQRTERGDSAVYLCASSKTGGEQYFGPGTRLTVT.